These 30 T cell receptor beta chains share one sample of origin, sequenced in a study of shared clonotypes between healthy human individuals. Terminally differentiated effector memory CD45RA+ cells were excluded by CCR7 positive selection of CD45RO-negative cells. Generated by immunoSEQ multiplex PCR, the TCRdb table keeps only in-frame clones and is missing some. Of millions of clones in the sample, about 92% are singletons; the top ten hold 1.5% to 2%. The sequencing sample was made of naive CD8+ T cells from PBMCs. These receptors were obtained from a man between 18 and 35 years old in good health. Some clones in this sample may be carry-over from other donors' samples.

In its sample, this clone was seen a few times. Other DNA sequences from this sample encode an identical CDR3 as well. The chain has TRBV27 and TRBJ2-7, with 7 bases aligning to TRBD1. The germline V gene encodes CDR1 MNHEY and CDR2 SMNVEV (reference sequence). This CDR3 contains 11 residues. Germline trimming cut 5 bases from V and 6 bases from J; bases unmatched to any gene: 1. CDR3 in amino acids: CASSPGGEQYF. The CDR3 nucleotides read TGTGCCAGCAGTCCAGGGGGCGAGCAGTACTTC.

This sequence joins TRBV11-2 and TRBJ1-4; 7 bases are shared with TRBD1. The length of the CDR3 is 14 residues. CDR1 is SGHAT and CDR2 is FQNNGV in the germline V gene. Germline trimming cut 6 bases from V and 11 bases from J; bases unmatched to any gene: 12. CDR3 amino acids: CASRAWTGETKLFF. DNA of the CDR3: TGTGCCAGCAGAGCCTGGACAGGCGAGACTAAACTGTTTTTT.

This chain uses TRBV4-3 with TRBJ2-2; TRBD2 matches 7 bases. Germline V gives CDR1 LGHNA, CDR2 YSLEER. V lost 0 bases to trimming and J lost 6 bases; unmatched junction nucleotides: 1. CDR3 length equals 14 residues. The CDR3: CASSQDAGAGELFF. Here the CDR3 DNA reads TGCGCCAGCAGCCAAGATGCGGGGGCCGGGGAGCTGTTTTTT.

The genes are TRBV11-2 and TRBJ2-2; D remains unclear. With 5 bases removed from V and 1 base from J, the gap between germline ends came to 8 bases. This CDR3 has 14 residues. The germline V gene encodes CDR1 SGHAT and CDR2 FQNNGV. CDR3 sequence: CASSQWVNTGELFF. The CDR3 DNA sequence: TGTGCCAGCAGCCAGTGGGTGAACACCGGGGAGCTGTTTTTT.

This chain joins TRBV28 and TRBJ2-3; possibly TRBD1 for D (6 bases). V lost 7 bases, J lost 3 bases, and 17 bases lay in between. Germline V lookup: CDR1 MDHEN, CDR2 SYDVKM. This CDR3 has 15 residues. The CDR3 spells CASINLRGITDTQYF. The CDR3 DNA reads TGTGCCAGCATCAACCTCAGGGGAATAACAGATACGCAGTATTTT.

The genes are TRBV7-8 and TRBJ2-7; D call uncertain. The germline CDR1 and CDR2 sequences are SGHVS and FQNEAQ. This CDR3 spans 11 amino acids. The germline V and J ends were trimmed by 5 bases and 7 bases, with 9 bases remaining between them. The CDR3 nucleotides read TGTGCCAGCAGCGTCGACGGGGAGCAGTACTTC. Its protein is CASSVDGEQYF.

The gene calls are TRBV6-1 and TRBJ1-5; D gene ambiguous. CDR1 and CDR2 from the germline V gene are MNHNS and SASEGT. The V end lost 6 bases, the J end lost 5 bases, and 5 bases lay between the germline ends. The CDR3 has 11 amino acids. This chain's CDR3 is CASRRDQPQHF. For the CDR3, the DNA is TGTGCCAGCAGGAGGGATCAGCCCCAGCATTTT.

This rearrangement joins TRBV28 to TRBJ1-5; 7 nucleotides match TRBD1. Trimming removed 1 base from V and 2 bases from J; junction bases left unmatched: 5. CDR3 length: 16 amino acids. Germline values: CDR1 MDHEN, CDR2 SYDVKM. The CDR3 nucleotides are TGTGCCAGCAGTTTATACCGGGACAGCGGCAATCAGCCCCAGCATTTT. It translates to CASSLYRDSGNQPQHF. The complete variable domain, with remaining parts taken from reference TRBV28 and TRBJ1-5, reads DVKVTQSSRYLVKRTGEKVFLECVQDMDHENMFWYRQDPGLGLRLIYFSYDVKMKEKGDIPEGYSVSREKKERFSLILESASTNQTSMYLCASSLYRDSGNQPQHFGDGTRLSIL.

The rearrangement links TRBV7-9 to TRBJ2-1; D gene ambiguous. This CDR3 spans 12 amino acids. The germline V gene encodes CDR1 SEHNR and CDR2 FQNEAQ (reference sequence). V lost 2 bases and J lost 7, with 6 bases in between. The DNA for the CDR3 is TGTGCCAGCAGCTTAACGCAAAATGAGCAGTTCTTC. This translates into CASSLTQNEQFF.

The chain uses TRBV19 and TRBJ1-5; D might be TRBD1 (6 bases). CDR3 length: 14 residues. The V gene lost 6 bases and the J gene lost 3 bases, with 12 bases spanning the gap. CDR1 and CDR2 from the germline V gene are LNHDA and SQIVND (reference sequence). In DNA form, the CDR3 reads TGTGCCAGTAGGCCGACAGGTTACAATCAGCCCCAGCATTTT. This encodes CASRPTGYNQPQHF.

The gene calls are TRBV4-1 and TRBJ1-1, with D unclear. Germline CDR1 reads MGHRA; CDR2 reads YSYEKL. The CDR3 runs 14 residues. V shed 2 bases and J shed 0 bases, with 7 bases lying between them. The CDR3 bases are TGCGCCAGCAGCCAACTGACGGTGAACACTGAAGCTTTCTTT. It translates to CASSQLTVNTEAFF.

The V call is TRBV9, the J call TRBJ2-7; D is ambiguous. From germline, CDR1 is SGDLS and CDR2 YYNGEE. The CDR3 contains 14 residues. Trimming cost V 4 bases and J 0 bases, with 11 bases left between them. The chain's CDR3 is CASSPGSVSYEQYF. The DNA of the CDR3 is TGTGCCAGCAGCCCCGGGTCTGTCTCCTACGAGCAGTACTTC.

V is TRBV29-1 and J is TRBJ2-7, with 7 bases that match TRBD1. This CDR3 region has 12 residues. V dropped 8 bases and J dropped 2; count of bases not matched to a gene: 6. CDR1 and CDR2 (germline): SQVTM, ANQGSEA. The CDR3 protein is CSTWDSPYEQYF. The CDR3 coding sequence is TGCAGCACCTGGGACAGCCCCTACGAGCAGTACTTC.

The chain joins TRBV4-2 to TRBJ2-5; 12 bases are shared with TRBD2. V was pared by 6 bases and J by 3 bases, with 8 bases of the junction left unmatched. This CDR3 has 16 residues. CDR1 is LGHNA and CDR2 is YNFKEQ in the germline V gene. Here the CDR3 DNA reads TGTGCCAGCAGTCTCCTAGCGGGAGGGCCCGAAGAGACCCAGTACTTC. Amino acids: CASSLLAGGPEETQYF.

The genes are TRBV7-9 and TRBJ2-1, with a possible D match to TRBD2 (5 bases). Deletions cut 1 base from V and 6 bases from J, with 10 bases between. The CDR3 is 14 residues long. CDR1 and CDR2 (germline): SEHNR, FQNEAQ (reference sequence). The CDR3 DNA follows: TGTGCCAGCAGCTTAGTCCCTAGCCGCAATGAGCAGTTCTTC. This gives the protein CASSLVPSRNEQFF.

In DNA, the CDR3 is TGTGCCAGAAGCTTGGGCTCTAGCGGGAGTACAGATACGCAGTATTTT. This gives the protein CARSLGSSGSTDTQYF. This chain uses TRBV5-3 with TRBJ2-3, with 10 positions matching TRBD2. TRBV5-3 is an open reading frame whose function is uncertain. Germline trimming cut 0 bases from V and 3 bases from J; bases unmatched to any gene: 4. This CDR3 has 16 amino acids.

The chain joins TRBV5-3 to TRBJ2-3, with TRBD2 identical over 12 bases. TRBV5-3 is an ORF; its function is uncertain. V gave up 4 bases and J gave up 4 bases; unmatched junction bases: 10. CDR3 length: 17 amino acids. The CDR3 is CARSRPRLAGVSDTQYF. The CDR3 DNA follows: TGTGCCAGAAGCCGCCCTAGACTAGCGGGGGTATCAGATACGCAGTATTTT.

CDR3 loop: CASRGSNQPQHF. CDR3 DNA: TGTGCCAGCAGGGGTAGCAATCAGCCCCAGCATTTT. This chain connects TRBV6-1 to TRBJ1-5; D is uncertain. The length of the CDR3 is 12 residues. With 6 bases removed from V and 0 bases from J, the gap between germline ends came to 3 bases. Germline V gene lookup returns CDR1 MNHNS and CDR2 SASEGT.

CDR3 residues: CASSGFGGHYEKLFF. CDR3 bases: TGTGCCAGCAGCGGGTTCGGGGGGCATTATGAAAAACTGTTTTTT. The V gene is TRBV9, the J gene TRBJ1-4; tentatively, D is TRBD1 (6 bases). The CDR3 totals 15 residues. V gave up 3 bases and J gave up 6 bases, with 15 bases separating them. Germline V gene sequence: CDR1 SGDLS, CDR2 YYNGEE.

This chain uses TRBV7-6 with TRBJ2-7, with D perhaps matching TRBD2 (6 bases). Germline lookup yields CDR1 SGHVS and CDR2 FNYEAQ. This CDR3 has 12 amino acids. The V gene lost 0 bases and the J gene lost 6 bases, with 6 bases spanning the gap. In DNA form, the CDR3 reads TGTGCCAGCAGCTTAGCGGAGGGCGAGCAGTACTTC. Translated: CASSLAEGEQYF.

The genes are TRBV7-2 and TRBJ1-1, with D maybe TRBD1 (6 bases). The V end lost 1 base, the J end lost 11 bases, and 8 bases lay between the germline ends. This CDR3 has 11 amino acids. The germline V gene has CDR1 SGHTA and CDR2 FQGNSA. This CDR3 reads CASSLGRGAFF. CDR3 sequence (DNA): TGTGCCAGCAGCTTAGGGAGGGGGGCTTTCTTT.

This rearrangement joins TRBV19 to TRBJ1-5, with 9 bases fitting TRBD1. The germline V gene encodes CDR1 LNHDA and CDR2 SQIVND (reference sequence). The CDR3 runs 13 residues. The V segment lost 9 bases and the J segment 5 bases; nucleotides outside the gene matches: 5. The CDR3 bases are TGTGCCAGCGGGGACAGGGACCATCAGCCCCAGCATTTT. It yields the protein CASGDRDHQPQHF.

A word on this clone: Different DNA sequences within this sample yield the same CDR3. As DNA, the CDR3 is TGTGCCAGCAGTGAATCTAACCAGCCCCAGCATTTT. Translation: CASSESNQPQHF. The chain joins TRBV6-1 to TRBJ1-5; D is unclear. CDR3 length: 12 amino acids. Germline loops: CDR1 MNHNS, CDR2 SASEGT. Trimming removed 2 bases from V and 7 bases from J, with 6 bases in between.

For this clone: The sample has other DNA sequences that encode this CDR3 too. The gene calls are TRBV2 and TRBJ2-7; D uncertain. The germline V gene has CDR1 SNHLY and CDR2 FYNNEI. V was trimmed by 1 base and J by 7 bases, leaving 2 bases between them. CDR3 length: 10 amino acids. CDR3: CASSEGEQYF. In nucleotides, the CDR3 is TGTGCCAGCAGTGAAGGAGAGCAGTACTTC.

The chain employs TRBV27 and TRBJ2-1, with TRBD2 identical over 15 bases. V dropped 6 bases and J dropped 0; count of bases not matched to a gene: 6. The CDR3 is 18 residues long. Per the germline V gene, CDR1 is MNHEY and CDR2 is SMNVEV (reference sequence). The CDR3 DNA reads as TGTGCCAGCAGAGATGGACTAGCGGGAGGGAGCTCCTACAATGAGCAGTTCTTC. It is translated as CASRDGLAGGSSYNEQFF.

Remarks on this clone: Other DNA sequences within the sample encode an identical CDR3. The CDR3 sequence: CASGTYEQYF. The CDR3 DNA reads as TGTGCCAGCGGAACCTACGAGCAGTACTTC. V and J are TRBV6-6 and TRBJ2-7, with D unresolved. The germline CDR1 and CDR2 sequences are MNHNY and SVGAGI (reference sequence). The CDR3 is 10 amino acids. The ends were cut back, 8 bases at V and 2 bases at J, with 4 bases in the middle.

The CDR3 DNA is TGTGCCAGCAGCGTAGCTCAGAAAGGGGGCTACACCTTC. It specifies CASSVAQKGGYTF. The chain joins TRBV9 to TRBJ1-2; no clear D. Trimming pared 0 bases from V and 8 bases from J, leaving 11 bases between. The CDR3 covers 13 residues. CDR1 is SGDLS, CDR2 YYNGEE, per germline. Complete variable domain (other parts from reference TRBV9 and TRBJ1-2): DSGVTQTPKHLITATGQRVTLRCSPRSGDLSVYWYQQSLDQGLQFLIQYYNGEERAKGNILERFSAQQFPDLHSELNLSSLELGDSALYFCASSVAQKGGYTFGSGTRLTVV.

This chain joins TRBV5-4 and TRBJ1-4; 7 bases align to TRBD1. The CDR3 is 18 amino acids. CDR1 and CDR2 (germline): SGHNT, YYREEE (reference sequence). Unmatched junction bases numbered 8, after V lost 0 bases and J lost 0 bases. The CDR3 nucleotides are TGTGCCAGCAGCTTGGGTACCGGGACAGCAGCAACTAATGAAAAACTGTTTTTT. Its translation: CASSLGTGTAATNEKLFF.

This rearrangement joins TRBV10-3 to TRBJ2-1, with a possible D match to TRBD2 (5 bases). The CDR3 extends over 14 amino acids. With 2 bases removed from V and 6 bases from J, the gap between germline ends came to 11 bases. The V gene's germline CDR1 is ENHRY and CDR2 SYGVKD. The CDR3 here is CAISEREGSNEQFF. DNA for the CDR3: TGTGCCATCAGTGAGAGGGAAGGGAGCAATGAGCAGTTCTTC.

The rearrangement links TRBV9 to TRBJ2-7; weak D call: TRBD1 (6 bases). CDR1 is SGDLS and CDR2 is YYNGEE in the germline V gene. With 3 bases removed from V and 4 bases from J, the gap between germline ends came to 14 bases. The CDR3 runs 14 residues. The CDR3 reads CASSGRDNKYEQYF. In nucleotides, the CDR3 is TGTGCCAGCAGCGGCCGGGACAATAAGTACGAGCAGTACTTC. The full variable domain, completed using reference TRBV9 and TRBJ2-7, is DSGVTQTPKHLITATGQRVTLRCSPRSGDLSVYWYQQSLDQGLQFLIQYYNGEERAKGNILERFSAQQFPDLHSELNLSSLELGDSALYFCASSGRDNKYEQYFGPGTRLTVT.